The clone carrying this T cell receptor (beta chain) was picked up many times. This entry is derived from a study of blood T cell repertoires in COVID-19. Authors' data handling: Quantification of nucleated cells was approximated via reference gene primer amplification. TCRdb keeps only in-frame clones here, not all; method: immunoSEQ multiplex PCR. Clone size and the V and J calls come from that table; the DNA yielded D and trimming. The repertoire holds approximately 230,000 clones, with over 75% as singletons. All enrollees were roughly 18 to 89 years old and from 20 to 30 US areas. Participant reports of clinical history set cohort assignment. Germline loops: CDR1 MNHEY, CDR2 SVGAGI. The CDR3 loop spans 15 amino acids. V was shortened by 0 bases and J by 6 bases, with 14 bases between the two germline ends.

Sequencing was performed on PBMCs or T cells enriched from blood (not recorded which). The chain is built from TRBV6-5 and TRBJ1-1; D ambiguous. The receptor's source is a man in his forties who had recovered from COVID-19. DNA of the CDR3: TGTGCCAGCAGTTACTCTTGGGAGGTTCAAGCTGAAGCTTTCTTT. This translates into CASSYSWEVQAEAFF.